These 11 T cell receptor beta chains were sequenced from one sample in a study of OX40 agonist ivuxolimab in advanced cancers. Produced via immunoSEQ multiplex PCR; TCRdb's table is partial and in-frame only. The profile covers about 71,000 clones, with around nine tenths appearing a single time and 2% to 2.5% taken by the ten largest. The material sequenced was CD4+ or CD8+ T cells sorted from blood, taken in a trial of the OX40 agonist ivuxolimab. These receptors originate from an adult with an advanced solid tumor such as melanoma, head and neck, liver or kidney cancer.

V and J are TRBV30 and TRBJ2-1, with D perhaps TRBD1 or TRBD2 (5 bases each). Germline assignment: CDR1 GTSNPN and CDR2 SVGIG (reference sequence). V was clipped by 4 bases and J by 6 bases, with 10 bases between them. This CDR3 spans 12 amino acids. The CDR3 spells CAWTPGLNEQFF. In DNA, the CDR3 is TGTGCCTGGACCCCGGGGCTCAATGAGCAGTTCTTC. The entire variable domain, with the rest obtained from reference TRBV30 and TRBJ2-1, is as follows: SQTIHQWPATLVQPVGSPLSLECTVEGTSNPNLYWYRQAAGRGLQLLFYSVGIGQISSEVPQNLSASRPQDRQFILSSKKLLLSDSGFYLCAWTPGLNEQFFGPGTRLTVL.

This clone was seen just once. DNA for the CDR3: TGTGCCAGCTCAGTTCAGGGGCTCACCGGGGAGCTGTTTTTT. Encoded protein: CASSVQGLTGELFF. The gene calls are TRBV6-5 and TRBJ2-2; a weak D match, TRBD1 (6 bases). Germline assignment: CDR1 MNHEY and CDR2 SVGAGI. This CDR3 region has 14 residues. V lost 8 bases and J lost 4, with 14 bases in between.

This sequence joins TRBV28 and TRBJ2-2, with D perhaps TRBD2 (6 bases). The CDR3 has 12 residues. The germline V and J ends were trimmed by 7 bases and 6 bases, with 9 bases remaining between them. The V gene's germline CDR1 is MDHEN and CDR2 SYDVKM. The CDR3 DNA follows: TGTGCCAGCACCGGGGGACCCGGGGAGCTGTTTTTT. Residues: CASTGGPGELFF.

This chain uses TRBV25-1 with TRBJ2-2; D uncertain. The V end was cut by 7 bases, the J end by 7 bases, with 13 bases between. The V gene's germline CDR1 is MGHDK and CDR2 SYGVNS. This CDR3 has 13 amino acids. DNA for the CDR3: TGTGCCAGCACAGACCCCTGGGGCGGGGAGCTGTTTTTT. Residues: CASTDPWGGELFF. The full variable domain, its missing parts supplied by reference TRBV25-1 and TRBJ2-2, is EADIYQTPRYLVIGTGKKITLECSQTMGHDKMYWYQQDPGMELHLIHYSYGVNSTEKGDLSSESTVSRIRTEHFPLTLESARPSHTSQYLCASTDPWGGELFFGEGSRLTVL.

The chain has TRBV5-4 and TRBJ1-2; 11 positions match TRBD1. The length of the CDR3 is 19 residues. The V and J ends lost 4 bases and 2 bases, in that order; junction bases with no gene match: 16. Germline CDR1 and CDR2: SGHNT and YYREEE (reference sequence). CDR3 nucleotide sequence: TGTGCCAGCAGCCCCCAACTCCTTGGGACAGGGGGTATGAACTATGGCTACACCTTC. It specifies CASSPQLLGTGGMNYGYTF.

Remarks on this clone: The same CDR3 can be traced to other DNA sequences in this sample. The chain joins TRBV10-3 to TRBJ1-5; D is uncertain. Deletions cut 2 bases from V and 3 bases from J, with 11 bases between. Germline CDR1 and CDR2: ENHRY and SYGVKD. This CDR3 spans 15 amino acids. The DNA of the CDR3 is TGTGCCATCAGTGAGGGCCGGGAGACCAATCAGCCCCAGCATTTT. Its protein product is CAISEGRETNQPQHF.

This chain uses TRBV2 with TRBJ2-7; D is ambiguous. The CDR3 contains 13 residues. The germline V gene encodes CDR1 SNHLY and CDR2 FYNNEI. V was trimmed by 8 bases and J by 9 bases, leaving 20 bases between them. CDR3 amino acids: CASDGTFLRGQYF. The CDR3 DNA reads as TGTGCCAGCGATGGCACCTTCCTACGAGGGCAGTACTTC.

The chain has TRBV27 and TRBJ2-1; D is uncertain. The CDR3 spans 11 residues. Germline loops: CDR1 MNHEY, CDR2 SMNVEV (reference sequence). With 2 bases removed from V and 5 bases from J, the gap between germline ends came to 1 base. CDR3: CASSLDNEQFF. The DNA of the CDR3 is TGTGCCAGCAGTTTAGACAATGAGCAGTTCTTC.

The CDR3: CASSHLGQRQGGANVLTF. CDR3 DNA sequence: TGTGCCAGTAGTCACCTGGGACAACGCCAGGGTGGGGCCAACGTCCTGACTTTC. The V gene is TRBV19, the J gene TRBJ2-6; D might be TRBD1 (6 bases). This CDR3 has 18 residues. V was trimmed by 5 bases and J by 3 bases, leaving 20 bases between them. Germline V gives CDR1 LNHDA, CDR2 SQIVND (reference sequence).

The chain uses TRBV4-2 and TRBJ2-7; D is unresolved. The CDR3 sequence is 16 residues long. The germline V gene has CDR1 LGHNA and CDR2 YNFKEQ. V lost 1 base and J 0 bases, leaving 13 bases between the germline ends. The CDR3 DNA follows: TGTGCCAGCAGCCAAGGGCCGGGCCTTAGCTCCTACGAGCAGTACTTC. It yields the protein CASSQGPGLSSYEQYF.

J is TRBJ2-5 and V is TRBV11-2; D ambiguous. The CDR3 consists of 13 residues. Germline assignment: CDR1 SGHAT and CDR2 FQNNGV. The V and J ends lost 2 bases and 5 bases respectively, with 9 bases between them. The chain's CDR3 is CASSLMGTETQYF. The CDR3, as DNA: TGTGCCAGCAGCTTAATGGGAACGGAGACCCAGTACTTC.